The 20 T cell receptor beta chains below come from one sample, sequenced in a study of blood T cell repertoires in COVID-19. Repertoires were generated with immunoSEQ multiplex PCR, while TCRdb's copy carries only in-frame clones and drops some. The data hold about 200,000 clones, with roughly four fifths observed a single time. The sample comprised peripheral blood. The receptors were sampled from a human donor with acute or convalescent COVID-19. The donor label of this sample is uncertain.

The genes are TRBV15 and TRBJ2-7; 10 bases agree with TRBD2. This CDR3 is 16 amino acids long. Unmatched junction bases numbered 7, after V lost 3 bases and J lost 2 bases. Germline V gives CDR1 LNHNV, CDR2 YYDKDF (reference sequence). CDR3 sequence: CATSRGVAGGAYEQYF. The CDR3 DNA sequence: TGTGCCACCAGCAGGGGGGTAGCGGGAGGAGCCTACGAGCAGTACTTC.

The gene calls are TRBV3-1 (or the pseudogene TRBV3-2) and TRBJ2-2; 9 nucleotides agree with TRBD2. The V segment lost 0 bases and the J segment 5 bases; nucleotides outside the gene matches: 13. The CDR3 runs 19 residues. Germline CDR1 LGHDT, CDR2 YNNKEL (reference sequence). The CDR3 spells CASSQDRYISGSGTGELFF. CDR3 DNA: TGTGCCAGCAGCCAAGATCGGTACATTAGCGGGAGTGGGACCGGGGAGCTGTTTTTT.

The chain joins TRBV28 to TRBJ2-7; 13 bases are shared with TRBD2. Trimming removed 4 bases from V and 2 bases from J; junction bases left unmatched: 2. CDR1 is MDHEN and CDR2 is SYDVKM in the germline V gene. The CDR3 spans 15 residues. The CDR3 sequence is CASSSGLAGTYEQYF. CDR3 coding DNA: TGTGCCAGCAGTTCGGGACTAGCGGGAACCTACGAGCAGTACTTC.

The chain recombines TRBV15 with TRBJ2-5, with a weak D call TRBD2 (6 bases). The CDR3 covers 16 residues. CDR1 is LNHNV, CDR2 YYDKDF, per germline (reference sequence). V lost 5 bases to trimming and J lost 5 bases, with 21 bases between them. The CDR3, as DNA: TGTGCCACCAGCCCCCGGCGGGATACCATGACCGAGACCCAGTACTTC. Translating it yields CATSPRRDTMTETQYF. The entire variable domain, with the rest obtained from reference TRBV15 and TRBJ2-5, is as follows: DAMVIQNPRYQVTQFGKPVTLSCSQTLNHNVMYWYQQKSSQAPKLLFHYYDKDFNNEADTPDNFQSRRPNTSFCFLDIRSPGLGDTAMYLCATSPRRDTMTETQYFGPGTRLLVL.

Here the CDR3 reads CASSPASGPGSGELFF. The CDR3 bases are TGTGCCAGCTCACCCGCTAGCGGCCCAGGGTCCGGGGAGCTGTTTTTT. The chain carries TRBV18 and TRBJ2-2, with 7 bases identical to TRBD2. CDR1 KGHSH and CDR2 LQKENI come from the germline V gene. The CDR3 covers 16 residues. V lost 3 bases, J lost 6 bases, and 10 bases stayed unmatched.

The gene calls are TRBV7-3 and TRBJ2-3; unclear D gene. V was shortened by 8 bases and J by 1 base, with 7 bases between the two germline ends. Germline loops: CDR1 SGHTA, CDR2 FQGTGA. This CDR3 has 12 residues. CDR3 region: CASGDGTDTQYF. The CDR3 nucleotides are TGTGCCAGCGGAGATGGCACAGATACGCAGTATTTT.

The chain employs TRBV30 and TRBJ2-5, with 9 nucleotides matching TRBD1. This CDR3 has 16 amino acids. V trimming: 2 bases; J trimming: 7 bases; junction bases outside the gene matches: 14. Germline loops: CDR1 GTSNPN, CDR2 SVGIG (reference sequence). CDR3 protein: CAWSLSSGTGRGTQYF. Written as DNA, the CDR3 is TGTGCCTGGAGTCTCTCTTCCGGGACAGGGAGGGGGACCCAGTACTTC.

This sequence joins TRBV6-5 and TRBJ2-7, with no clear D. The V gene's germline CDR1 is MNHEY and CDR2 SVGAGI. V was cut by 8 bases and J by 0 bases, with 8 bases left in between. The length of the CDR3 is 12 residues. CDR3 loop: CASGGDSYEQYF. CDR3 nucleotide sequence: TGTGCCAGCGGCGGAGACTCCTACGAGCAGTACTTC.

The chain couples TRBV20-1 to TRBJ2-3, with D possibly TRBD2 on 6 matching bases. V shed 3 bases and J shed 4 bases, with 17 bases lying between them. This CDR3 is built from 15 residues. The germline CDR1 and CDR2 sequences are DFQATT and SNEGSKA (reference sequence). Written as DNA, the CDR3 is TGCAGTGCTAGTACGGGACTGCCCACCTCAGATACGCAGTATTTT. It is translated as CSASTGLPTSDTQYF.

The chain is built from TRBV9 and TRBJ2-2; 8 bases agree with TRBD2. The V gene's germline CDR1 is SGDLS and CDR2 YYNGEE. The ends lost 3 bases at V and 6 bases at J; junction bases unmatched: 7. CDR3 length: 15 residues. In DNA, the CDR3 is TGTGCCAGCAGCGCCAGACTAGCGAGCCCCGGGGAGCTGTTTTTT. Its translation: CASSARLASPGELFF.

The chain has TRBV5-1 and TRBJ1-2; 10 nucleotides line up with TRBD1. Germline values: CDR1 SGHRS, CDR2 YFSETQ. The CDR3 is made up of 15 amino acids. V gave up 4 bases and J gave up 7 bases; unmatched junction bases: 10. In nucleotides, the CDR3 is TGCGCCAGCAGCCGGCCGGGGACAGGGGAACGTGGCTACACCTTC. This gives the protein CASSRPGTGERGYTF.

V usage is TRBV27 and J usage is TRBJ1-1, with TRBD1 identical over 7 bases. From germline, CDR1 is MNHEY and CDR2 SMNVEV (reference sequence). The CDR3 extends over 14 amino acids. V dropped 4 bases and J dropped 0; count of bases not matched to a gene: 2. CDR3 region: CASSSGTVNTEAFF. The CDR3 bases are TGTGCCAGCAGTTCCGGGACAGTGAACACTGAAGCTTTCTTT.

This chain links TRBV7-2 with TRBJ2-1; D unclear. Between the trimmed V and J ends, which lost 0 bases and 1 base, there was a span of 7 bases. The CDR3 runs 15 residues. Germline CDR1 SGHTA, CDR2 FQGNSA. The DNA for the CDR3 is TGTGCCAGCAGCTTAGCGGCGGCGTCCTACAATGAGCAGTTCTTC. It specifies CASSLAAASYNEQFF.

This chain joins TRBV25-1 and TRBJ2-3; 11 nucleotides agree with TRBD1. This CDR3 has 17 amino acids. Trimming at V came to 3 bases and at J to 5 bases, leaving 10 bases not matched to a gene. Germline CDR1 is MGHDK and CDR2 is SYGVNS. The CDR3 DNA follows: TGTGCCAGCAGTGATCTTGGGACAGGGGGTCAACAAGATACGCAGTATTTT. It encodes CASSDLGTGGQQDTQYF.

The rearrangement joins TRBV7-3 to TRBJ2-7, with TRBD1 matching 8 bases. This CDR3 has 14 amino acids. Germline CDR1 is SGHTA and CDR2 is FQGTGA. Unmatched junction bases numbered 6, after V lost 1 base and J lost 7 bases. The CDR3 DNA is TGTGCCAGCAGCTTAAGGCCAGGGGGCCAAGAGCAGTACTTC. The encoded protein is CASSLRPGGQEQYF.

V and J are TRBV2 and TRBJ1-2; D gene uncertain. This CDR3 is 15 amino acids long. Per germline, CDR1 SNHLY and CDR2 FYNNEI. Trimming took off 0 bases at V and 4 bases at J, with 12 bases between the two ends. The DNA of the CDR3 is TGTGCCAGCAGTGAAGCGCTCGGGAGAGTCTATGGCTACACCTTC. This sequence encodes CASSEALGRVYGYTF.

This chain's CDR3 is CASSRTGDYGYTF. DNA of the CDR3: TGCGCCAGCAGCCGGACAGGGGACTATGGCTACACCTTC. The rearrangement links TRBV5-1 to TRBJ1-2; 9 positions agree with TRBD1. V lost 4 bases to trimming and J lost 3 bases; unmatched junction nucleotides: 1. The CDR3 is 13 amino acids. In germline, CDR1 is SGHRS, CDR2 YFSETQ.

A few counts support this clone. The chain joins TRBV3-1 (or the pseudogene TRBV3-2) to TRBJ2-7; 11 bases match TRBD1. The CDR3 consists of 16 residues. Trimming at V came to 3 bases and at J to 6 bases, leaving 10 bases not matched to a gene. Germline CDR1 is LGHDT and CDR2 is YNNKEL (reference sequence). CDR3 sequence (DNA): TGTGCCAGCAGCCATACCGGACAGGGGGCGTTCGGCGAGCAGTACTTC. Its translation is CASSHTGQGAFGEQYF.

This chain joins TRBV18 and TRBJ1-2; TRBD1 matches 8 bases. This CDR3 has 14 residues. In germline, CDR1 is KGHSH, CDR2 LQKENI. With 3 bases clipped from V and 6 bases from J, the junction kept 6 bases outside the gene matches. The CDR3 DNA sequence: TGTGCCAGCTCACCCCCCGGGACAGGACATGGCTACACCTTC. It specifies CASSPPGTGHGYTF.

With regard to this clone: This specimen includes other DNA sequences encoding the same CDR3. The CDR3 loop is CAWSPQGYGYTF. Written as DNA, the CDR3 is TGTGCCTGGAGTCCTCAGGGCTATGGCTACACCTTC. The chain has TRBV30 and TRBJ1-2, with D possibly matching TRBD1 (5 bases). Germline CDR1 and CDR2: GTSNPN and SVGIG (reference sequence). The V and J ends lost 2 bases and 4 bases respectively, with 8 bases between them. The CDR3 contains 12 residues.